Listed below are T cell receptor beta chains from one sample, sequenced in a study of blood T cell repertoires in COVID-19. TCRdb keeps only in-frame clones here, not all; method: immunoSEQ multiplex PCR. The data show 130,000 or so clones, roughly 80% seen once. Sequencing was performed on peripheral blood. These receptors were collected from a woman of 80 years or more with acute or convalescent COVID-19. CDR3s include the opening cysteine and the closing phenylalanine or tryptophan. Rows give clone size only sometimes, using once, few, many, or a class for an expanded clone.

TRBJ2-3	-	17	TRBV5-4	CASSLGFAGASTDTQYF
TRBJ1-3	-	15	TRBV28	CASSAQGAGGNTIYF
TRBJ1-2	-	12	TRBV14	CASSPQNYGYTF
TRBJ1-4	-	13	TRBV2	CASIHRVNEKLFF
TRBJ1-2	once	16	TRBV7-8	CASSSQILQGSYGYTF
TRBJ2-1	-	14	TRBV19	CASSIGTSPNEQFF
TRBJ1-1	once	14	TRBV27	CASSPRGQADEAFF
TRBJ1-1	-	13	TRBV27	CASSFRQHTEAFF
TRBJ2-5	once	15	TRBV2	CASSEQGTLQETQYF
TRBJ1-1	few	13	TRBV6-5	CASRDGQDTEAFF
TRBJ2-7	-	14	TRBV6-6	CASSRLAGAHEQYF
TRBJ1-4	-	15	TRBV3-1/TRBV3-2	CASSHAGSRSEKLFF
TRBJ2-7	-	14	TRBV5-5	CASSLTGTTYEQYF
TRBJ2-5	-	11	TRBV20-1	CSARGLETQYF
TRBJ1-2	-	13	TRBV30	CAWTIDRPYGYTF
TRBJ1-4	few	17	TRBV15	CATSRNYREALREKLFF
TRBJ2-5	-	15	TRBV6-2/TRBV6-3	CASSYGGGSQETQYF
TRBJ2-1	-	16	TRBV7-2	CASSLERLAGGGEQFF
TRBJ2-1	-	16	TRBV4-3	CASSQGLAESYNEQFF
TRBJ2-3	-	17	TRBV14	CASSPVRGHLMADTQYF
TRBJ1-1	-	15	TRBV5-6	CASTGTGNMNTEAFF
TRBJ2-2	-	16	TRBV19	CASSIGGLGGTGELFF
TRBJ1-5	-	13	TRBV3-1/TRBV3-2	CASSRASNQPQHF
TRBJ2-7	hyperexpanded	16	TRBV7-6	CASSPLGTGLDYEQYF
TRBJ2-7	-	14	TRBV7-2	CASSPEYLLGEQYF
TRBJ2-1	-	13	TRBV15	CATSRESRDEQFF
TRBJ1-4	once	14	TRBV5-1	CASKGQTTNEKLFF
TRBJ1-2	-	14	TRBV27	CASSLNRGYYGYTF
TRBJ1-6	-	13	TRBV20-1	CSASPGYNSPLHF
TRBJ2-2	-	13	TRBV9	CASTSGSTGELFF
TRBJ1-3	-	12	TRBV29-1	CSVDSGGNTIYF
TRBJ1-1	few	14	TRBV5-1	CASSLAVRNTEAFF
TRBJ2-2	-	16	TRBV19	CASSGTSGGFFRELFF
TRBJ2-3	-	16	TRBV2	CASSEQGGWGTDTQYF
TRBJ1-2	-	14	TRBV5-5	CASSLAGRGYGYTF
TRBJ2-2	-	15	TRBV9	CASSVDSPNTGELFF
TRBJ2-7	-	16	TRBV6-2/TRBV6-3	CASSTPTGWSSYEQYF